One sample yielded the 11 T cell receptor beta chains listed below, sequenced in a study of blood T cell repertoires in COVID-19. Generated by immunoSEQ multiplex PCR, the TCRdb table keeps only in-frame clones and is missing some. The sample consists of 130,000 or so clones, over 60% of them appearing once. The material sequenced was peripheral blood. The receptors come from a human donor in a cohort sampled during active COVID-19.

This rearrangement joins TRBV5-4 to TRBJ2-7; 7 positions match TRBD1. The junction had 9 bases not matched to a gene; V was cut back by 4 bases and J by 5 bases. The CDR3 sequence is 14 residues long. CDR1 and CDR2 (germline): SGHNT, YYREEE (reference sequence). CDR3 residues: CASSRQGNGNEQYF. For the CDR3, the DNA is TGTGCCAGCAGCCGACAGGGTAACGGCAACGAGCAGTACTTC.

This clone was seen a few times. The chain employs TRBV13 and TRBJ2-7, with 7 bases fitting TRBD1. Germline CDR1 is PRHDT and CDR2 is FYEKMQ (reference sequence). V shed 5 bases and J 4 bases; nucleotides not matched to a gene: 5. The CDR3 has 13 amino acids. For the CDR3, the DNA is TGTGCCAGCAGCGACAGGGCCGGATACGAGCAGTACTTC. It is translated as CASSDRAGYEQYF.

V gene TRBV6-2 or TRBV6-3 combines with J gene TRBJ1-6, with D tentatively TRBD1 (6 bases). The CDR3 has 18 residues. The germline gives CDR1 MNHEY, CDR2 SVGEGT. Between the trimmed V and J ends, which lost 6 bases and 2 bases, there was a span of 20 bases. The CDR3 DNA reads TGTGCCAGCAGCCGAGGTGGGGCAGGGGCGGCCTATAATTCACCCCTCCACTTT. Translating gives CASSRGGAGAAYNSPLHF.

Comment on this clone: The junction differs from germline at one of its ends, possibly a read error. This chain's CDR3 is CASRAGLAGPPHF. CDR3 nucleotides: TGTGCCAGTCGAGCCGGCCTAGCGGGCCCCCCACACTTC. J is TRBJ2-7 and V is TRBV27, with 8 bases that match TRBD2. Germline CDR1 is MNHEY and CDR2 is SMNVEV (reference sequence). The CDR3 loop spans 13 amino acids.

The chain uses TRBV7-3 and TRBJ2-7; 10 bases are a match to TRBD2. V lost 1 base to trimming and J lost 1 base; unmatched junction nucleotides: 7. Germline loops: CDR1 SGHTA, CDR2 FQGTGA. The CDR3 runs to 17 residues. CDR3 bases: TGTGCCAGCAGCTTAAAGGGGAGGACTAGCGGATCCTACGAGCAGTACTTC. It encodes CASSLKGRTSGSYEQYF.

The CDR3 DNA sequence: TGTGCCACCAGCCGCACGGTAGCGGGAGAGGGTGAGCAGTTCTTC. This translates into CATSRTVAGEGEQFF. This rearrangement joins TRBV15 to TRBJ2-1, with 9 nucleotides matching TRBD2. There are 15 residues in the CDR3. Germline loops: CDR1 LNHNV, CDR2 YYDKDF (reference sequence). Germline trimming cut 5 bases from V and 9 bases from J; bases unmatched to any gene: 11.

CDR3 DNA sequence: TGTGCCAGCAGTTCTCGGGACTTCTTGGACGAGCAGTACTTC. Translated: CASSSRDFLDEQYF. The V call is TRBV27, the J call TRBJ2-7, with D perhaps matching TRBD2 (6 bases). CDR3 length: 14 amino acids. V was cut by 4 bases and J by 5 bases, with 15 bases left in between. Germline CDR1 reads MNHEY; CDR2 reads SMNVEV (reference sequence).

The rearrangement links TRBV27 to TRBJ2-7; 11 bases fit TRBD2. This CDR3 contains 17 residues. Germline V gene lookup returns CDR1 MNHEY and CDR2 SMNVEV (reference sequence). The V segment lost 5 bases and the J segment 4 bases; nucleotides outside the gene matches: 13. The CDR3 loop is CASSPERVAGGPYEQYF. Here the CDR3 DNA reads TGTGCCAGCAGTCCCGAAAGGGTAGCGGGAGGGCCTTACGAGCAGTACTTC.

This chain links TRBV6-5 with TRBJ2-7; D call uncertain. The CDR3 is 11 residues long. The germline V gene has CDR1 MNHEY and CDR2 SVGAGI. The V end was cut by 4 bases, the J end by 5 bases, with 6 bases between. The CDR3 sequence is CASSSPDEQYF. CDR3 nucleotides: TGTGCCAGCAGTTCCCCCGACGAGCAGTACTTC.

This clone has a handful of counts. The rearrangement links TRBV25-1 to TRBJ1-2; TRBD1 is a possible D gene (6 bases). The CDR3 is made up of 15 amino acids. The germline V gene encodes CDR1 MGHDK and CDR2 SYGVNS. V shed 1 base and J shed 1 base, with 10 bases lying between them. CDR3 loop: CASSEWTADNYGYTF. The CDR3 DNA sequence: TGTGCCAGCAGTGAATGGACAGCGGATAACTATGGCTACACCTTC.

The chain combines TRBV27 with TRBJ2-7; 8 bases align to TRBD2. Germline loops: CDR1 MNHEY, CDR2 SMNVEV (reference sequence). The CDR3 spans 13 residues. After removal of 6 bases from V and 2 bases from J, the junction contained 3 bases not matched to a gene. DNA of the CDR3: TGTGCCAGCAGCATAGCGGGGACCTACGAGCAGTACTTC. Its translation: CASSIAGTYEQYF.